A single sample is the source of the 14 T cell receptor beta chains below, sequenced in a study of regulatory and conventional T cells in RAG deficiency. TCRdb's copy holds only in-frame clones and misses some; the assay was immunoSEQ multiplex PCR. The sample includes 34,000 or so clones, 89% of them seen just once. The same specimen was also included in a second study, on regulatory T cells. Per that study: The primer mix had 52 TRBV and 13 TRBJ primers.

Sequencing was done on a sample of CD8+ T cells sorted from blood. These receptors were obtained from a human donor in good health.

V usage is TRBV2 and J usage is TRBJ1-1, with D unresolved. CDR3 length: 13 amino acids. Between the trimmed V and J ends, which lost 8 bases and 0 bases, there was a span of 10 bases. Germline V gives CDR1 SNHLY, CDR2 FYNNEI. The CDR3, as DNA: TGTGCCAGCTTAGACACCCTGAACACTGAAGCTTTCTTT. Residues: CASLDTLNTEAFF.

V gene TRBV29-1 combines with J gene TRBJ2-1, with 8 bases matching TRBD2. CDR3 length: 16 residues. The germline V gene has CDR1 SQVTM and CDR2 ANQGSEA. V gave up 0 bases and J gave up 0 bases; unmatched junction bases: 4. The CDR3 bases are TGCAGCGTTGAAGATCCGGGGGGGTTCTCCTACAATGAGCAGTTCTTC. Its translation: CSVEDPGGFSYNEQFF.

Concerning this clone itself: At one boundary the junction diverges from the germline segment, which might be a read error. The rearrangement links TRBV6-5 to TRBJ1-4, with D possibly matching TRBD1 (5 bases). Germline-derived CDR1 and CDR2 are MNHEY and SVGAGI. The CDR3 contains 12 residues. DNA for the CDR3: TGTGCCACCAGTGGGGGGGATGAAAAACTGTTTTTT. It is translated as CATSGGDEKLFF.

This chain uses TRBV2 with TRBJ2-7, with no clear D. CDR3 length: 10 residues. From germline, CDR1 is SNHLY and CDR2 FYNNEI. Trimming took off 5 bases at V and 5 bases at J, with 4 bases between the two ends. The CDR3: CASSPDEQYF. Here the CDR3 DNA reads TGTGCCAGCAGTCCCGACGAGCAGTACTTC.

The chain joins TRBV2 to TRBJ1-1; maybe TRBD1 (5 bases). Trimming pared 5 bases from V and 1 base from J, leaving 11 bases between. The CDR3 runs 14 residues. Germline V gene data show CDR1 as SNHLY and CDR2 as FYNNEI. CDR3 sequence reads: CASSLYGGNTEAFF. CDR3 bases: TGTGCCAGCAGTCTGTATGGGGGGAACACTGAAGCTTTCTTT.

This sequence joins TRBV5-1 and TRBJ2-7, with 7 positions matching TRBD1. The CDR3 has 16 amino acids. Germline values: CDR1 SGHRS, CDR2 YFSETQ. The J segment lost 0 bases and the V segment lost 4 bases, leaving 10 bases of the junction unmatched. In nucleotides, the CDR3 is TGCGCCAGCAGCGGAGGATCGACAGGGTTCTCCTACGAGCAGTACTTC. This gives the protein CASSGGSTGFSYEQYF.

The rearrangement joins TRBV14 to TRBJ1-5, with D unresolved. V gave up 2 bases and J gave up 5 bases, with 13 bases separating them. The CDR3 has 15 residues. Germline V gives CDR1 SGHDN, CDR2 FVKESK. CDR3 DNA sequence: TGTGCCAGCAGCCAAAGCGGCATTGGGTATCAGCCCCAGCATTTT. This encodes CASSQSGIGYQPQHF.

This clone was observed once. This chain joins TRBV7-2 and TRBJ2-5, with TRBD2 matching 13 bases. V trimming: 1 base; J trimming: 1 base; junction bases outside the gene matches: 0. Per germline, CDR1 SGHTA and CDR2 FQGNSA. The CDR3 sequence is 16 residues long. CDR3 DNA sequence: TGTGCCAGCAGCTTAGGACTAGCGGGGGGCCAAGAGACCCAGTACTTC. Protein sequence: CASSLGLAGGQETQYF. The full variable domain, in which reference TRBV7-2 and TRBJ2-5 provide the parts outside the CDR3, is GAGVSQSPSNKVTEKGKDVELRCDPISGHTALYWYRQSLGQGLEFLIYFQGNSAPDKSGLPSDRFSAERTGGSVSTLTIQRTQQEDSAVYLCASSLGLAGGQETQYFGPGTRLLVL.

The chain recombines TRBV7-8 with TRBJ1-2, with 7 positions matching TRBD1. This CDR3 spans 14 amino acids. Losses at the gene ends were 1 base for V and 9 bases for J; bases not matched to a gene: 8. Germline CDR1 is SGHVS and CDR2 is FQNEAQ. CDR3 in amino acids: CASSLVQGGASYTF. The CDR3 coding sequence is TGTGCCAGCAGCTTAGTGCAGGGGGGCGCAAGCTACACCTTC.

CDR3 bases: TGTGCCAGCCTATACCCCGTGACCCGCACTGAAGCTTTCTTT. It specifies CASLYPVTRTEAFF. The chain carries TRBV6-5 and TRBJ1-1; D not resolved. The V and J ends lost 8 bases and 4 bases respectively, with 17 bases between them. Germline CDR1 MNHEY, CDR2 SVGAGI. This CDR3 is built from 14 residues.

The chain joins TRBV7-2 to TRBJ1-1; maybe TRBD1 (6 bases). Trimming removed 5 bases from V and 0 bases from J, with 25 bases in between. The length of the CDR3 is 19 residues. In germline, CDR1 is SGHTA, CDR2 FQGNSA. The CDR3 region has the DNA TGTGCCAGCAGCCGACGGTTTCTGGGGGCGGGGGACCTGAACACTGAAGCTTTCTTT. Translation gives CASSRRFLGAGDLNTEAFF.

This sequence joins TRBV29-1 and TRBJ1-2, with 7 positions matching TRBD1. Trimming took 3 bases from V and 7 from J; bases not matched to a gene: 5. Germline assignment: CDR1 SQVTM and CDR2 ANQGSEA. The CDR3 sequence is 12 residues long. CDR3 sequence reads: CSVDDRAGGYTF. The CDR3 coding sequence is TGCAGCGTTGACGACAGGGCGGGTGGCTACACCTTC.

The chain carries TRBV27 and TRBJ2-2; a possible D gene is TRBD1 (5 bases). Germline assignment: CDR1 MNHEY and CDR2 SMNVEV (reference sequence). The germline V and J ends were trimmed by 4 bases and 0 bases, with 12 bases remaining between them. The CDR3 loop spans 16 amino acids. The CDR3 protein is CASSWGAEPNTGELFF. The CDR3 nucleotides are TGTGCCAGCAGTTGGGGCGCGGAGCCGAACACCGGGGAGCTGTTTTTT.

The chain carries TRBV6-1 and TRBJ1-1; 10 nucleotides match TRBD1. Trimming cost V 3 bases and J 5 bases; bases outside gene matches: 6. Germline CDR1 reads MNHNS; CDR2 reads SASEGT. The CDR3 length is 15 residues. In nucleotides, the CDR3 is TGTGCCAGCAGTGAGGGGGGGACAGGGGATACTGAAGCTTTCTTT. It specifies CASSEGGTGDTEAFF.